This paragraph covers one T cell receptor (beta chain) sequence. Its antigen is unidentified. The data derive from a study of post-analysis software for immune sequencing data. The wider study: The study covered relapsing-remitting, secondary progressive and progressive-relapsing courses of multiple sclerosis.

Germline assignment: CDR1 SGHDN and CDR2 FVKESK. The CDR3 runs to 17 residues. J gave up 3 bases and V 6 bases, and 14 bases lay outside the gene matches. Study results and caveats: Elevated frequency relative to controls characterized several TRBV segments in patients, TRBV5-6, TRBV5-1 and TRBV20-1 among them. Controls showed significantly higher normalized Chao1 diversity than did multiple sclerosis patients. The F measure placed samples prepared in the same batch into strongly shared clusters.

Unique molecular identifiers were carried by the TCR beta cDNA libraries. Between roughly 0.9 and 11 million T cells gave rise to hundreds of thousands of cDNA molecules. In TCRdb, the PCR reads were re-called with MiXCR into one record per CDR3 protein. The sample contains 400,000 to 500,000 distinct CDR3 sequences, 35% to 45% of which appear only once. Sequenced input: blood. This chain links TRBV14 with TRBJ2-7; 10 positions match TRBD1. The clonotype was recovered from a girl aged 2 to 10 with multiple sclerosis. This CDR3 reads CASSPILGQGFIYEQYF. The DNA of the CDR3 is TGTGCCAGCAGTCCCATTTTGGGACAGGGGTTCATCTACGAGCAGTACTTC.